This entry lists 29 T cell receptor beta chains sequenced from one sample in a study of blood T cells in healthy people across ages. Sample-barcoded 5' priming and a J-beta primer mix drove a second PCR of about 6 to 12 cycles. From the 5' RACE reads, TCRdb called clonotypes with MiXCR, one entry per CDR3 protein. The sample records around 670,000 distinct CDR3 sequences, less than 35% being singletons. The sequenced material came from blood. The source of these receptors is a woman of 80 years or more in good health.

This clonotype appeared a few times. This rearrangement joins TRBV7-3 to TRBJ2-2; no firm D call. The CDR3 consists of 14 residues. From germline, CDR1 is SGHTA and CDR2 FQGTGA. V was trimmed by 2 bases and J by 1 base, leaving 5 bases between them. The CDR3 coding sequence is TGTGCCAGCAGCTTAGAAAGGAACACCGGGGAGCTGTTTTTT. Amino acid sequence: CASSLERNTGELFF.

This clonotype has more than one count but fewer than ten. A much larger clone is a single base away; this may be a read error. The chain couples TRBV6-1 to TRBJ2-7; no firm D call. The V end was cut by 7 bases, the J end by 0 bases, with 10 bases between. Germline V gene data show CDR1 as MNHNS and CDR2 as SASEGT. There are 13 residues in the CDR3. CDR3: CASTADASYEQYF. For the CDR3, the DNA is TGTGCCAGCACGGCCGACGCCTCCTACGAGCAGTACTTC.

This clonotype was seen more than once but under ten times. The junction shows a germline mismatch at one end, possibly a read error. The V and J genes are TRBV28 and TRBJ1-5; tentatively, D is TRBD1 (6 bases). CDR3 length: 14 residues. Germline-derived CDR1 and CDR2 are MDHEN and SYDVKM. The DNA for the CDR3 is TGTGCCAGCAGTCTCAACGGACAGTTTCAGCCCCGGCATTTT. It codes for CASSLNGQFQPRHF.

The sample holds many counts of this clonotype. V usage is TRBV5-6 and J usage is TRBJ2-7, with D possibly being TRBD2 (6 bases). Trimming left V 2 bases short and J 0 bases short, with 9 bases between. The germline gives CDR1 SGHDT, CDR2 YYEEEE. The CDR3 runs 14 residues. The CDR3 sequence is CASSFSTSSYEQYF. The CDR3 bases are TGTGCCAGCAGCTTTTCGACTAGCTCCTACGAGCAGTACTTC.

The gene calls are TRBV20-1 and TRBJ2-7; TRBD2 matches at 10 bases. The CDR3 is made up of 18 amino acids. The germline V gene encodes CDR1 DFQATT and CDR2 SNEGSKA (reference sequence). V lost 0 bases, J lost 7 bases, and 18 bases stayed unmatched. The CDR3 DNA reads TGCAGTGCTAGAGATTTAAGAACACCGGGACTAGCGAATGAAGAGCAGTACTTC. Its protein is CSARDLRTPGLANEEQYF.

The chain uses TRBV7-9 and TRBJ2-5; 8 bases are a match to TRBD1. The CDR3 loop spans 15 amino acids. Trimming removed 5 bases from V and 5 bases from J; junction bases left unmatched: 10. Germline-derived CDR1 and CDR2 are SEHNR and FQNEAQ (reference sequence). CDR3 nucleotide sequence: TGTGCCAGCAGCCCCCGACAGGGGATTGGGGAGACCCAGTACTTC. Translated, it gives CASSPRQGIGETQYF.

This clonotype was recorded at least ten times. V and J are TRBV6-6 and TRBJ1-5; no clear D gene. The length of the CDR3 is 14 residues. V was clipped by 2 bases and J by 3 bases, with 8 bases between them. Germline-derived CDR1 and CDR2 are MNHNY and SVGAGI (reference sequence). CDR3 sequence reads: CASSYGRNNQPQHF. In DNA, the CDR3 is TGTGCCAGCAGTTACGGGCGAAACAATCAGCCCCAGCATTTT.

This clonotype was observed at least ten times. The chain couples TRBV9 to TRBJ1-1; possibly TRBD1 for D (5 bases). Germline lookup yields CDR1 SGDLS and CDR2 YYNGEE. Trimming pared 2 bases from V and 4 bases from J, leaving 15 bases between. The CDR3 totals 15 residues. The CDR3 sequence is CASSVDQGEATEAFF. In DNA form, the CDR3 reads TGTGCCAGCAGCGTCGATCAGGGAGAGGCCACTGAAGCTTTCTTT.

This chain's CDR3 is CASSPQLGETQYF. The CDR3 coding sequence is TGTGCCAGCTCACCACAACTAGGAGAGACCCAGTACTTC. V and J are TRBV18 and TRBJ2-5; D is possibly TRBD2 (5 bases). CDR3 length: 13 amino acids. Germline CDR1 and CDR2: KGHSH and LQKENI. V was cut by 1 base and J by 4 bases, with 7 bases left in between.

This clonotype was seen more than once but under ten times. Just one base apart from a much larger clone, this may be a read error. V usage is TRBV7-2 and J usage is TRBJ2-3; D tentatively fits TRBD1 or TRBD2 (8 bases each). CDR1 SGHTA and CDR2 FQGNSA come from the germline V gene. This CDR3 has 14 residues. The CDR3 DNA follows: TGTGCCAGCAGCCTTTATAGCGGGACAGGTACGCAGTATTTT. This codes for CASSLYSGTGTQYF.

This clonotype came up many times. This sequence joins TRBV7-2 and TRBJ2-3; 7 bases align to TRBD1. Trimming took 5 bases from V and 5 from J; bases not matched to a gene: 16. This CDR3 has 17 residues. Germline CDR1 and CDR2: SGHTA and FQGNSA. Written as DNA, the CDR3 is TGTGCCAGCAGCCAGAGGGTACGGGCAGGGGGTCAAGATACGCAGTATTTT. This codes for CASSQRVRAGGQDTQYF.

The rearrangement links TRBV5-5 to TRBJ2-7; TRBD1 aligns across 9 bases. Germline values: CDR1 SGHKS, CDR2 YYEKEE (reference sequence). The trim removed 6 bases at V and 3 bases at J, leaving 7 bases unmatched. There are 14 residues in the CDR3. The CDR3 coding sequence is TGTGCCAGCACCCGGGACAGGGCTTACTACGAGCAGTACTTC. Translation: CASTRDRAYYEQYF.

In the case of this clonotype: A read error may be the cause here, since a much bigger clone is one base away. CDR3 region: CAGSSPRGDTEAFF. CDR3 in DNA: TGCGCCGGCAGCTCCCCGAGAGGGGACACTGAAGCTTTCTTT. The V gene is TRBV5-1, the J gene TRBJ1-1; D is perhaps TRBD1 (5 bases). This CDR3 comprises 14 residues. The germline V gene has CDR1 SGHRS and CDR2 YFSETQ.

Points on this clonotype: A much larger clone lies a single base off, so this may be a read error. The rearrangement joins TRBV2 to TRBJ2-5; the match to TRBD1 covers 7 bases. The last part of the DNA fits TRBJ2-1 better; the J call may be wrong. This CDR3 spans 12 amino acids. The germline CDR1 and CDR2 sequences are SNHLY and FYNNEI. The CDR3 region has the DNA TGTGCCAGCCTGGGACAGCAAGAGACCCAGTTCTTC. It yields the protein CASLGQQETQFF.

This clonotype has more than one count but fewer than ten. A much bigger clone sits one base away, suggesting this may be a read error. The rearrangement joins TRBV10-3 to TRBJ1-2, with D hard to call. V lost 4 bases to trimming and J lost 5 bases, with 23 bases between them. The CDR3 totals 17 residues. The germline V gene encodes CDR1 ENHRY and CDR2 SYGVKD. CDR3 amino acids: CAISGSIRTEEGYGYTF. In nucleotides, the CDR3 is TGTGCCATCAGTGGGTCCATCCGGACGGAAGAGGGATATGGCTACACCTTC.

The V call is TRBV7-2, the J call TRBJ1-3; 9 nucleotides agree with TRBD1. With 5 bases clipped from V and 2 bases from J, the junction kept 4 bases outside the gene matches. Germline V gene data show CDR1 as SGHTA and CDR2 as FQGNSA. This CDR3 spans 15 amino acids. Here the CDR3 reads CASSPGTGTGNTIYF. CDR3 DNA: TGTGCCAGCAGCCCAGGGACAGGGACTGGAAACACCATATATTTT.

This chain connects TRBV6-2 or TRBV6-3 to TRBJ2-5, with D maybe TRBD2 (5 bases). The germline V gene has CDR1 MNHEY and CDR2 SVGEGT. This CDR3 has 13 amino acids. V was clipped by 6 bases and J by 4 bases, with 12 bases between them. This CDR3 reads CASSPDLGETQYF. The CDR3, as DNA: TGTGCCAGCAGCCCGGACTTGGGAGAGACCCAGTACTTC.

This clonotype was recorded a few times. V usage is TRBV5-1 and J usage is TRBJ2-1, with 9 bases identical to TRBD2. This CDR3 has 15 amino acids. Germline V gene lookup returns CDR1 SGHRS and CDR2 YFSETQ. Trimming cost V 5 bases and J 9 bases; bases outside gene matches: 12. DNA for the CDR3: TGCGCCAGCAGTCTTGCCGGGACTAGCAGCGCTGAGCAGTTCTTC. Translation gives CASSLAGTSSAEQFF.

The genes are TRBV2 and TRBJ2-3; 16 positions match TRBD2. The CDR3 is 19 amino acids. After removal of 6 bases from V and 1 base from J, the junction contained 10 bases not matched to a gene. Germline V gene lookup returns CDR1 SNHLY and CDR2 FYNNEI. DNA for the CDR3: TGTGCCAGCAGGGAGGGACTAGCGGGGGGGCGAGGTGGCACAGATACGCAGTATTTT. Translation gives CASREGLAGGRGGTDTQYF. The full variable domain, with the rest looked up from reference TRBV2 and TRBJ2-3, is EPEVTQTPSHQVTQMGQEVILRCVPISNHLYFYWYRQILGQKVEFLVSFYNNEISEKSEIFDDQFSVERPDGSNFTLKIRSTKLEDSAMYFCASREGLAGGRGGTDTQYFGPGTRLTVL.

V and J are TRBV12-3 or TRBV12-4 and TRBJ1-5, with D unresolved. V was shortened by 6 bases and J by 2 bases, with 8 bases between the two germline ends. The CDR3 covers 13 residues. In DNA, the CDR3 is TGTGCCAGCAGCTGGACGGGCAATCAGCCCCAGCATTTT. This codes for CASSWTGNQPQHF.

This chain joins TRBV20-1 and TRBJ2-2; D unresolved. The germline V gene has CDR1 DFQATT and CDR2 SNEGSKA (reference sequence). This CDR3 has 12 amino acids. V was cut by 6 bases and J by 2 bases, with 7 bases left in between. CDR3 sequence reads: CSATRNTGELFF. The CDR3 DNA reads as TGCAGTGCGACCCGAAACACCGGGGAGCTGTTTTTT.

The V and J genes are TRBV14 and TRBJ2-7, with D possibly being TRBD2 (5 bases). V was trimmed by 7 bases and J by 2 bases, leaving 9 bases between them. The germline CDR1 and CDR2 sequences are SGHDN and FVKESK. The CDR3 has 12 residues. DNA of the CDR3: TGTGCCAGCAACGGGGTGGCCTACGAGCAGTACTTC. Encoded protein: CASNGVAYEQYF.

CDR3 DNA: TGTGCCAGCAGCCCGGATAAGGGGGGCCGAGATACGCAGTATTTT. Translation: CASSPDKGGRDTQYF. The rearrangement links TRBV7-2 to TRBJ2-3; D assignment may be TRBD1 or TRBD2 (6 bases each). Germline values: CDR1 SGHTA, CDR2 FQGNSA. V gave up 5 bases and J gave up 5 bases, with 17 bases separating them. CDR3 length: 15 amino acids.

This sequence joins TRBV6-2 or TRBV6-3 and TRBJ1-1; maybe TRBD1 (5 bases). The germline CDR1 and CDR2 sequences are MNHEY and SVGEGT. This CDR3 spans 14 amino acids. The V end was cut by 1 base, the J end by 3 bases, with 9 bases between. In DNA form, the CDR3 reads TGTGCCAGCAGTTACTGGGGCGGGTACACTGAAGCTTTCTTT. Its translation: CASSYWGGYTEAFF.

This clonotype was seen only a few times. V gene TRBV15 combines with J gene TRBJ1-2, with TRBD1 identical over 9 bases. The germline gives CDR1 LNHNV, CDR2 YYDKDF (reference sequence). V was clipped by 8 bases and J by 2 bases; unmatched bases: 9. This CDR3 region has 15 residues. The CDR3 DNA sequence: TGTGCCACCCGGCCATACAGGGGGCAAAACTATGGCTACACCTTC. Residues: CATRPYRGQNYGYTF. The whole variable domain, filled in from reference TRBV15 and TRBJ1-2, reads DAMVIQNPRYQVTQFGKPVTLSCSQTLNHNVMYWYQQKSSQAPKLLFHYYDKDFNNEADTPDNFQSRRPNTSFCFLDIRSPGLGDTAMYLCATRPYRGQNYGYTFGSGTRLTVV.

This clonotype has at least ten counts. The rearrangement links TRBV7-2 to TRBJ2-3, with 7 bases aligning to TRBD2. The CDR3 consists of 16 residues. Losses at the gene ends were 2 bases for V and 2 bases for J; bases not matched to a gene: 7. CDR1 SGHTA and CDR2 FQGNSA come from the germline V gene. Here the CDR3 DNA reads TGTGCCAGCAGCTTAACGGCGGGGGAGTACACAGATACGCAGTATTTT. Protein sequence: CASSLTAGEYTDTQYF.

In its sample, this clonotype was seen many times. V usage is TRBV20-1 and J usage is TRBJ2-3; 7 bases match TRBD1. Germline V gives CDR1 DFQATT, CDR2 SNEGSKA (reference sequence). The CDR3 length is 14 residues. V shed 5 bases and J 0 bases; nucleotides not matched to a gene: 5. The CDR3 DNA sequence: TGCAGTGCTGCGGACAGGACCAGCACAGATACGCAGTATTTT. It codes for CSAADRTSTDTQYF.

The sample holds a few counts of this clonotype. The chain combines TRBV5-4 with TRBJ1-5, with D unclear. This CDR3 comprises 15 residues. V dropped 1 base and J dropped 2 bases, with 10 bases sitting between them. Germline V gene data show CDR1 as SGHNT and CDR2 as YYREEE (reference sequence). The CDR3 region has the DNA TGTGCCAGCAGCTTGAAAAGGATGGGCAATCAGCCCCAGCATTTT. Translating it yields CASSLKRMGNQPQHF. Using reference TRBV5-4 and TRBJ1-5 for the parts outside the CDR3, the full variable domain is ETGVTQSPTHLIKTRGQQVTLRCSSQSGHNTVSWYQQALGQGPQFIFQYYREEENGRGNFPPRFSGLQFPNYSSELNVNALELDDSALYLCASSLKRMGNQPQHFGDGTRLSIL.

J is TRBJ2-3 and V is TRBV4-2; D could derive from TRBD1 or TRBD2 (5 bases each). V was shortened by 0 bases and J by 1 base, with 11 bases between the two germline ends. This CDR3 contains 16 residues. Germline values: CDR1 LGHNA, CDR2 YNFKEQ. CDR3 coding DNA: TGTGCCAGCAGCCAAGATCCGGGGCAGGGCACAGATACGCAGTATTTT. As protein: CASSQDPGQGTDTQYF.